This T cell receptor beta chain was sequenced during a study of blood T cells in healthy people across ages (dated by TCRdb to 2015 to 2017). Study-level background: In model experiments, template switching captured about one uniquely barcoded TCR beta cDNA molecule for every two T cells. To track age-related changes in TCR beta repertoire diversity, the study relied on deep sequencing normalized with unique cDNA molecular identifiers. Four age groups were formed from the donors: young (average around 15 years), middle-aged (roughly 38), aged (more than 55) and long-lived (around 82). To avoid experimental bias, donors of different ages were randomly spread across the sequencing lanes. Using the same blood draw, the study looked at two additional independent replicas of 1 million unique cDNA reads for two donors, one aged 18 to 30 and the other aged 80 or older.

Library prep was done by 5' RACE. Instrument used: Illumina HiSeq 2500. A second PCR of roughly 7 to 11 cycles was run with a J-beta primer mix and a sample-barcoded 5' primer. A unique molecular identifier was introduced onto each TCR beta cDNA molecule by a template-switch 5' adaptor carrying 12 random nucleotides. Each sample yielded at least 2.5 million CDR3-containing paired-end reads. First-strand cDNA was synthesized from all RNA with the Mint cDNA synthesis kit, primed by a TRBC-specific oligonucleotide. After uracil-DNA glycosylase treatment, a first 18-cycle PCR used universal primers M1SS and BC2_uni_R on all cDNA. As for the original processing: For normalization, 1 million high-quality reads, each with a distinct molecular identifier, were randomly selected from each sample. Instead of being binned into consensus sequences, reads with shared molecular identifiers were discarded. MiTCR, with a Q25 quality threshold and the strictest error-elimination algorithm, was used for CDR3 identification, clonotype clustering and error correction. A nonparametric unseen species model using Euler transformation provided a lower-bound estimate of total TCR beta diversity. TCRdb reworked the public reads: Q25 trimming with fastp, MiXCR clone assembly, productive beta chains retained. Here each entry gathers all rows of one CDR3 protein and keeps the most common genes and DNA. These V and J calls rely on TCRdb rather than the paper's analysis. A total of about 1.5 million distinct CDR3 sequences appear in this sample, roughly 43% of them only once. Of the sample, 4% is held by the ten largest clones.

Overall results and qualifications from the work: Because the CMV infection status of the donors was unknown, age-related changes in expanded clonotypes may potentially have been confounded. Because profiling used bulk unsorted PBMCs, naive and antigen-experienced compartments could not be compared conclusively. As age increased, observed TCR beta diversity per million T cells dropped in a roughly linear way, and a significant reduction was already evident by age approximately 40. Compared with the aged group, the long-lived group had more naive CD4+ T cells, fewer expanded clones and increased TCR diversity, a pattern suggesting age selection. Estimates of total diversity from one million sequenced T cells were regarded as lower bounds and underestimates. Observed TCR beta diversity correlated strongly with the percentage of naive T cells measured by flow cytometry.

Donors were 30 to 45 systemically healthy Caucasian individuals from Russia aged roughly 6 to 100 years. Around 10 milliliters of peripheral blood were drawn from each donor into EDTA-treated Vacutainer tubes. Ficoll-Paque density-gradient centrifugation was used to isolate PBMCs, with at least 7 million per sample. Total RNA, at least 6 micrograms per sample, was extracted from PBMCs with Trizol reagent. For every donor, an aliquot of PBMCs went through flow cytometry to measure the percentages of naive CD45RAhigh/CD27high T cells. Germline trimming: 4 bases from V, 3 bases from J; junction bases outside gene matches: 7. CDR1 and CDR2 are drawn from the germline V gene: SGHRS, YFSETQ. From cysteine to phenylalanine, the CDR3 is 16 amino acids long. Only CDR3 DNA is held: 48 bases, read in frame from base 1. In regard to this clonotype: Its binding antigen is unknown. It has no much larger one-base neighbor in the sample; base qualities were not kept.

The source material was blood. The V and J segments used are TRBV5-1 and TRBJ2-5, with 12 junctional bases fitting TRBD2. This sequence originates from a woman between 18 and 30 years old in good health. The CDR3 protein sequence reads: CASSVLTSGGKETQYF. The bases read TGCGCCAGCAGCGTCCTGACTAGCGGGGGAAAAGAGACCCAGTACTTC. Joined to the reference TRBV5-1 and TRBJ2-5 proteins, this CDR3 gives the full variable domain: KAGVTQTPRYLIKTRGQQVTLSCSPISGHRSVSWYQQTPGQGLQFLFEYFSETQRNKGNFPGRFSGRQFSNSRSEMNVSTLELGDSALYLCASSVLTSGGKETQYFGPGTRLLVL.